One and the same sample provided the 24 T cell receptor beta chains below, sequenced in a study of OX40 agonist ivuxolimab in advanced cancers. Clones were sequenced by immunoSEQ multiplex PCR, and TCRdb holds only the in-frame ones, with some missing. Of more than 75,000 clones detected, more than 85% appear once; the ten largest clones hold roughly 0.9%. The sequenced sample was CD4+ or CD8+ T cells sorted from blood, obtained in a trial of the OX40 agonist ivuxolimab. The receptors derive from an adult with an advanced solid tumor such as melanoma, head and neck, liver or kidney cancer.

The chain carries TRBV6-6 and TRBJ1-5, with TRBD1 as a possible D gene (6 bases). V lost 6 bases to trimming and J lost 0 bases, with 15 bases between them. Germline CDR1 MNHNY, CDR2 SVGAGI (reference sequence). This CDR3 is 16 amino acids long. The CDR3 is CASSSWTAYSNQPQHF. CDR3 bases: TGTGCCAGCAGCAGTTGGACAGCATATAGCAATCAGCCCCAGCATTTT.

This chain connects TRBV5-1 to TRBJ2-5; 8 nucleotides align to TRBD1. The CDR3 extends over 17 amino acids. Losses at the gene ends were 4 bases for V and 2 bases for J; bases not matched to a gene: 13. From germline, CDR1 is SGHRS and CDR2 YFSETQ. CDR3: CASSRSGQGLSQETQYF. DNA of the CDR3: TGCGCCAGCAGCAGGAGTGGACAGGGCCTTTCTCAAGAGACCCAGTACTTC.

The V and J genes are TRBV9 and TRBJ2-7, with TRBD2 matching over 12 bases. This CDR3 comprises 14 residues. Germline V CDR1 and CDR2: SGDLS, YYNGEE. The V gene end was trimmed by 4 bases and the J gene end by 7 bases; junction bases not matched to a gene: 6. The CDR3 DNA follows: TGTGCCAGCAGCCCTAGCGGGGGGGCTTGGGAGCAGTACTTC. As protein: CASSPSGGAWEQYF.

This clone was observed once. For the CDR3, the DNA is TGTGCCAGCAATAAGAACACCGGGGAGCTGTTTTTT. This gives the protein CASNKNTGELFF. The chain couples TRBV9 to TRBJ2-2; D call uncertain. The CDR3 contains 12 residues. Germline loops: CDR1 SGDLS, CDR2 YYNGEE. V lost 6 bases and J 1 base, leaving 4 bases between the germline ends.

The V gene is TRBV4-1, the J gene TRBJ2-7, with 7 bases lining up with TRBD1. The CDR3 has 16 amino acids. Trimming took 4 bases from V and 2 from J; bases not matched to a gene: 11. The germline gives CDR1 MGHRA, CDR2 YSYEKL. The CDR3 coding sequence is TGCGCCAGCAGCCTGGACCCGGGACAGTTCACCTACGAGCAGTACTTC. This codes for CASSLDPGQFTYEQYF.

The V call is TRBV6-5, the J call TRBJ2-3, with D perhaps given as TRBD1 or TRBD2 (5 bases each). The CDR3 spans 14 residues. V lost 6 bases and J 5 bases, leaving 15 bases between the germline ends. Germline V lookup: CDR1 MNHEY, CDR2 SVGAGI. The CDR3 reads CASRLGRMVDTQYF. The CDR3, as DNA: TGTGCCAGCAGATTGGGACGTATGGTAGATACGCAGTATTTT.

The chain combines TRBV2 with TRBJ1-1, with D perhaps TRBD1 (5 bases). This CDR3 region has 16 residues. The V end lost 7 bases, the J end lost 4 bases, and 22 bases lay between the germline ends. Per the germline V gene, CDR1 is SNHLY and CDR2 is FYNNEI. CDR3 amino acids: CASIELSGTRGTEAFF. The CDR3 DNA reads TGTGCCAGCATTGAGCTCTCAGGGACCCGGGGCACTGAAGCTTTCTTT.

V gene TRBV18 combines with J gene TRBJ2-5, with 7 bases identical to TRBD2. The length of the CDR3 is 13 residues. CDR1 KGHSH and CDR2 LQKENI come from the germline V gene. After removal of 5 bases from V and 7 bases from J, the junction contained 7 bases not matched to a gene. CDR3 DNA: TGTGCCAGCTCAACGGAAGGGGAGGGGACCCAGTACTTC. Amino acid sequence: CASSTEGEGTQYF. Full variable domain (remainder filled in from reference TRBV18 and TRBJ2-5): NAGVMQNPRHLVRRRGQEARLRCSPMKGHSHVYWYRQLPEEGLKFMVYLQKENIIDESGMPKERFSAEFPKEGPSILRIQQVVRGDSAAYFCASSTEGEGTQYFGPGTRLLVL.

V is TRBV19 and J is TRBJ1-5, with 7 bases aligning to TRBD1. This CDR3 region has 15 residues. The V gene's germline CDR1 is LNHDA and CDR2 SQIVND (reference sequence). The junction had 7 bases not matched to a gene; V was cut back by 6 bases and J by 2 bases. The CDR3 nucleotides read TGTGCCAGTAGCCCACAAGGGGGCGGCAATCAGCCCCAGCATTTT. It translates to CASSPQGGGNQPQHF.

The chain joins TRBV5-1 to TRBJ1-4; D remains unclear. Trimming pared 5 bases from V and 8 bases from J, leaving 16 bases between. The CDR3 has 14 amino acids. The germline V gene has CDR1 SGHRS and CDR2 YFSETQ. The CDR3 sequence is CASSLTGSQEKLFF. Here the CDR3 DNA reads TGCGCCAGCAGTTTGACCGGGTCTCAGGAAAAACTGTTTTTT.

The gene calls are TRBV7-2 and TRBJ1-2; TRBD1 agrees at 8 bases. Looked up from germline, CDR1 is SGHTA and CDR2 is FQGNSA. The CDR3 runs to 15 residues. J was trimmed by 3 bases and V by 3 bases; bases with no gene match: 6. For the CDR3, the DNA is TGTGCCAGCAGCTTCGCGGACAGGGAATACTATGGCTACACCTTC. Protein sequence: CASSFADREYYGYTF.

The chain combines TRBV27 with TRBJ2-7; TRBD2 matches at 7 bases. Germline V gene sequence: CDR1 MNHEY, CDR2 SMNVEV (reference sequence). The CDR3 loop spans 14 amino acids. With V trimmed by 3 bases and J by 2 bases, 4 bases remained unmatched. CDR3 in DNA: TGTGCCAGCAGTTTTTGGGAGGGCACCTACGAGCAGTACTTC. Protein: CASSFWEGTYEQYF.

The chain carries TRBV7-6 and TRBJ1-2; 10 positions match TRBD1. The J segment lost 8 bases and the V segment lost 5 bases, leaving 17 bases of the junction unmatched. The CDR3 consists of 17 residues. Per germline, CDR1 SGHVS and CDR2 FNYEAQ. Here the CDR3 reads CASSPQGVGQGFFGYTF. CDR3 DNA: TGTGCCAGCAGCCCTCAGGGTGTGGGACAGGGGTTTTTCGGCTACACCTTC.

The rearrangement links TRBV2 to TRBJ1-2, with D tentatively TRBD1 (6 bases). V was clipped by 7 bases and J by 4 bases, with 16 bases between them. Germline CDR1 is SNHLY and CDR2 is FYNNEI. The CDR3 is made up of 14 amino acids. For the CDR3, the DNA is TGTGCCAGCATGGGGTACCGGGACATCTATGGCTACACCTTC. It codes for CASMGYRDIYGYTF. Combining the CDR3 with reference TRBV2 and TRBJ1-2 gives the whole variable domain EPEVTQTPSHQVTQMGQEVILRCVPISNHLYFYWYRQILGQKVEFLVSFYNNEISEKSEIFDDQFSVERPDGSNFTLKIRSTKLEDSAMYFCASMGYRDIYGYTFGSGTRLTVV.

The V gene is TRBV18, the J gene TRBJ2-1; 9 nucleotides line up with TRBD1. This CDR3 has 17 residues. With V trimmed by 1 base and J by 6 bases, 10 bases remained unmatched. Per germline, CDR1 KGHSH and CDR2 LQKENI. For the CDR3, the DNA is TGTGCCAGCTCACCACGCTGGGGACAGGGACCTCTCAATGAGCAGTTCTTC. Encoded protein: CASSPRWGQGPLNEQFF.

The V gene is TRBV5-1, the J gene TRBJ1-1, with 9 bases aligning to TRBD1. Per germline, CDR1 SGHRS and CDR2 YFSETQ. This CDR3 has 13 residues. V trimming: 4 bases; J trimming: 8 bases; junction bases outside the gene matches: 6. Here the CDR3 DNA reads TGCGCCAGCAGCCTCTCGACAGGGGGAGAAGCTTTCTTT. It yields the protein CASSLSTGGEAFF.

J is TRBJ2-3 and V is TRBV4-1; no definite D call. Trimming cost V 0 bases and J 1 base, with 11 bases left between them. This CDR3 contains 16 residues. Germline-derived CDR1 and CDR2 are MGHRA and YSYEKL. In DNA form, the CDR3 reads TGCGCCAGCAGCCAAGATGTTATTTTAGGCACAGATACGCAGTATTTT. It translates to CASSQDVILGTDTQYF.

The chain combines TRBV5-6 with TRBJ2-5; perhaps TRBD2 as D (6 bases). The CDR3 length is 14 residues. The germline V and J ends were trimmed by 6 bases and 7 bases, with 19 bases remaining between them. CDR1 SGHDT and CDR2 YYEEEE come from the germline V gene. The CDR3 loop is CASTRGTPAGTQYF. The CDR3 DNA reads as TGTGCCAGCACCCGCGGGACCCCAGCTGGGACCCAGTACTTC.

This clone appeared a few times. The chain links TRBV14 to TRBJ2-5; maybe TRBD2 (6 bases). The CDR3 contains 15 residues. Trimming stripped 3 bases from V and 4 bases from J, with 15 bases between. Germline V lookup: CDR1 SGHDN, CDR2 FVKESK. The CDR3 DNA follows: TGTGCCAGCAGCCATTGGGACTTATCTGGAGAGACCCAGTACTTC. Protein: CASSHWDLSGETQYF.

This clone came up once. The genes are TRBV5-6 and TRBJ2-7, with TRBD2 matching 10 bases. J lost 2 bases, V lost 5 bases, and 10 bases had no gene match. This CDR3 is built from 16 residues. Germline V gene data show CDR1 as SGHDT and CDR2 as YYEEEE. CDR3 sequence reads: CASSPLAGEKPYEQYF. The CDR3 DNA sequence: TGTGCCAGCAGTCCCCTAGCGGGAGAGAAGCCCTACGAGCAGTACTTC.

J is TRBJ2-7 and V is TRBV10-3; D possibly corresponds to TRBD2 (6 bases). V dropped 6 bases and J dropped 1 base, with 19 bases sitting between them. Per germline, CDR1 ENHRY and CDR2 SYGVKD. The CDR3 totals 16 residues. The CDR3 sequence: CAISERGGTDSYEQYF. The CDR3 DNA follows: TGTGCCATCAGCGAAAGGGGAGGAACGGATTCCTACGAGCAGTACTTC.

The rearrangement uses TRBV5-8 and TRBJ1-2; TRBD1 is a possible D gene (5 bases). Germline assignment: CDR1 SGHTS and CDR2 YDEGEE. V was trimmed by 0 bases and J by 8 bases, leaving 11 bases between them. This CDR3 is 13 amino acids long. The CDR3 nucleotides are TGTGCCAGCAGCTTGGAACCGGGGGACGGCTACACCTTC. Translating gives CASSLEPGDGYTF.

V usage is TRBV6-5 and J usage is TRBJ2-3; 7 bases map to TRBD1. Germline-derived CDR1 and CDR2 are MNHEY and SVGAGI. This CDR3 has 14 residues. The ends lost 7 bases at V and 3 bases at J; junction bases unmatched: 7. The CDR3 is CASNRDSSTDTQYF. The CDR3, as DNA: TGTGCCAGCAATCGGGACAGCTCTACAGATACGCAGTATTTT.

The CDR3 protein is CASSLGSRTFF. The CDR3 DNA reads TGTGCCAGCAGCTTGGGCTCCAGAACTTTCTTC. The chain combines TRBV11-2 with TRBJ2-1; D is uncertain. This CDR3 is built from 11 residues. Germline V gives CDR1 SGHAT, CDR2 FQNNGV. The V gene lost 3 bases and the J gene lost 16 bases, with 13 bases spanning the gap. Full variable domain (missing parts from reference TRBV11-2 and TRBJ2-1): EAGVAQSPRYKIIEKRQSVAFWCNPISGHATLYWYQQILGQGPKLLIQFQNNGVVDDSQLPKDRFSAERLKGVDSTLKIQPAKLEDSAVYLCASSLGSRTFFGPGTRLTVL.